This T cell receptor (beta chain) came from a study of response to subunit inactivated influenza vaccine. With V trimmed by 5 bases and J by 0 bases, 4 bases remained unmatched. The CDR3 loop spans 16 amino acids. Study-level findings and limits: Authors suggested that a seasonal influenza vaccination recruits few new T cells each time.

Ten or more counts support this clonotype. Its antigen remains unidentified. TCRdb reprocessed the RT-PCR reads with MiXCR, giving one entry per CDR3 protein. Here the sample spans fewer than 600,000 distinct CDR3 sequences, around 7.7% being singletons. This clonotype was sampled from a man aged 50 to 75 who received an inactivated influenza vaccine. This chain connects TRBV12-3 or TRBV12-4 to TRBJ2-5; 12 bases match TRBD2. The sequences come from PBMCs from blood, collected around 25 months after vaccination. The CDR3 region is CASSLRTSGNQETQYF. The CDR3 coding sequence is TGTGCCAGCAGTCTTCGGACTAGCGGGAACCAAGAGACCCAGTACTTC.